A selection of T cell receptor beta chains follows, all from one sample in a study of blood T cell repertoires in COVID-19. Using immunoSEQ multiplex PCR, the repertoire was profiled, and TCRdb retains in-frame clones only, with some absent. Of about 240,000 clones listed, roughly 83% were seen once; the top ten hold over 8%. Material for sequencing was peripheral blood. The receptor set was obtained from a woman over 75 with acute or convalescent COVID-19. CDR3s include the opening cysteine and the closing phenylalanine or tryptophan. Each record gives: CDR3 protein, CDR3 DNA, J gene, clone size, V gene, D gene. The D gene is left open where the match is weak. Rows may omit the clone size; those that give it use once, few, many or a size class.

CASSPTPGQGQGYTF,TGCGCCAGCAGCCCAACTCCGGGACAGGGGCAAGGCTACACCTTC,TRBJ1-2,-,TRBV5-1,TRBD1
CASSPPSGEPQHF,TGTGCCAGCTCACCACCGTCGGGGGAGCCCCAGCATTTT,TRBJ1-5,-,TRBV18,-
CASSLEQGWYEQYF,TGTGCCAGCAGCTTAGAACAGGGTTGGTACGAGCAGTACTTC,TRBJ2-7,-,TRBV11-2,-
CARSSITRVGAGELFF,TGTGCCAGAAGCTCCATCACTAGGGTGGGTGCCGGGGAGCTGTTTTTT,TRBJ2-2,-,TRBV5-3,-
CASSQGLVSSYEQYF,TGTGCCAGCAGCCAGGGCCTAGTGTCGTCCTACGAGCAGTACTTC,TRBJ2-7,-,TRBV2,-
CSASQAGGSPYEQYF,TGCAGTGCTAGTCAAGCGGGGGGGTCTCCCTACGAGCAGTACTTC,TRBJ2-7,few,TRBV20-1,TRBD2
CASSRQGEAFF,TGTGCCAGCAGTAGACAGGGTGAAGCTTTCTTT,TRBJ1-1,-,TRBV6-5,TRBD1
CASSPGDRSGNQPQHF,TGTGCCAGCAGCCCTGGGGACAGGTCCGGGAATCAGCCCCAGCATTTT,TRBJ1-5,-,TRBV11-2,TRBD1
CATSLSGGSTDTQYF,TGTGCCACCAGTCTTAGCGGGGGTAGCACAGATACGCAGTATTTT,TRBJ2-3,-,TRBV24-1,TRBD2
CSARGGTEAFF,TGCAGTGCTAGGGGGGGCACTGAAGCTTTCTTT,TRBJ1-1,-,TRBV20-1,-